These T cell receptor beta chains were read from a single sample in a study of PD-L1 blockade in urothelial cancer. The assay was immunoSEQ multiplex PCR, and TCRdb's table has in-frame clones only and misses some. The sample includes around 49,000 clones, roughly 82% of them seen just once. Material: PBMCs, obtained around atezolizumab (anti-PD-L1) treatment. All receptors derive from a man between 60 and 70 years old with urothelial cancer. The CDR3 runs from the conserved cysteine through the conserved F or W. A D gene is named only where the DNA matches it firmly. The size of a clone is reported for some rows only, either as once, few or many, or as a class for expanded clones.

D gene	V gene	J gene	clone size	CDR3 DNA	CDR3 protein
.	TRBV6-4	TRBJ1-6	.	TGTGCCAGCAGGGATCAAGTACAGGGCAGGAATTCACCCCTCCACTTT	CASRDQVQGRNSPLHF
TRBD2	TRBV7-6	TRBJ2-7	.	TGTGCCAGCAGCCCAGGGACTAGACTAAGCTCCTACGAGCAGTACTTC	CASSPGTRLSSYEQYF
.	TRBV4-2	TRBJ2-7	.	TGTGCCAGCAGCCAAGATCTAGCTGCCTACGAGCAGTACTTC	CASSQDLAAYEQYF
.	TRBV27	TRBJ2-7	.	TGTGCCAGCAGCCTAAGACCCAGAACGGGACAAACCTACGAGCAGTACTTC	CASSLRPRTGQTYEQYF
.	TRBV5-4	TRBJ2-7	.	TGTGCCAGCAGCCGAGGGCCCTACGAGCAGTACTTC	CASSRGPYEQYF
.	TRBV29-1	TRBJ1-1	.	TGCAGCGTTTGGGATAGGGGCACTGAAGCTTTCTTT	CSVWDRGTEAFF
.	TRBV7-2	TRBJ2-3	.	TGTGCCAGCAGCTTAGTCTCCACAGATACGCAGTATTTT	CASSLVSTDTQYF
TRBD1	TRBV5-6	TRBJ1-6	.	TGTGCCAGCAGCCCCCGGGACAGAAATTCACCCCTCCACTTT	CASSPRDRNSPLHF
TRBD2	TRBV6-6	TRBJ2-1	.	TGTGCCAGCAGTTACAAGCTAGCGGGTGGAGGTGAGCAGTTCTTC	CASSYKLAGGGEQFF
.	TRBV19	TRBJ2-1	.	TGTGCCAGTAGCGCGGACACCTACAATGAGCAGTTCTTC	CASSADTYNEQFF
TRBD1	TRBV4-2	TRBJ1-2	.	TGTGCCAGCAGCCAAGATCTGAGGACAGGGAAGGCCTATGGCTACACCTTC	CASSQDLRTGKAYGYTF
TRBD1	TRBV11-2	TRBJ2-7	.	TGTGCCAGCAGCCTAACACAGGGGGAGTACGAGCAGTACTTC	CASSLTQGEYEQYF
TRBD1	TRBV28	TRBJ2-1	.	TGTGCCAGCAGTTCCCCCCAGGGGGCGAGTAGGAATGAGCAGTTCTTC	CASSSPQGASRNEQFF
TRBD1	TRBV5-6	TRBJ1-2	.	TGTGCCAGCAGAGAAGACAGGGGGCGGAACTATGGCTACACCTTC	CASREDRGRNYGYTF
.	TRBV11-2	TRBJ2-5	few	TGTGCCAGCAGCGCGGGACAGATTAAAGAGACCCAGTACTTC	CASSAGQIKETQYF
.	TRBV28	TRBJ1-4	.	TGTGCCAGCAGTTTCAGGGGCCAAGCGCTTGCAACTAATGAAAAACTGTTTTTT	CASSFRGQALATNEKLFF
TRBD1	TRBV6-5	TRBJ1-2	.	TGTGCCAGCAGCTACTCCCGGACAGGGGGAGGATATGGCTACACCTTC	CASSYSRTGGGYGYTF
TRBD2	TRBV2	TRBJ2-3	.	TGTGCCAGCAGTGAACACGGGGGGGCGTTCAAGACAGATACGCAGTATTTT	CASSEHGGAFKTDTQYF
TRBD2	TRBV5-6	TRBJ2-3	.	TGTGCCAGCAGCTTGGACCTAGCGGGGGGGCATAGACTTTTT	CASSLDLAGGHRLF
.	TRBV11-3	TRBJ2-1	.	TGTGCCAGCAGCTTGGGCAGGGCCGACGAGCAGTTCTTC	CASSLGRADEQFF
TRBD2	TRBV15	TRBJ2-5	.	TGTGCCACCAGCACCCAGGACGGGGGGGCCCAAGAGACCCAGTACTTC	CATSTQDGGAQETQYF
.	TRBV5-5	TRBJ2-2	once	TGTGCCAGCAGCTTGATGGCGGAGGCCGGGGAGCTGTTTTTT	CASSLMAEAGELFF
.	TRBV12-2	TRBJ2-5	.	TGTGCAGGGGGGAACAACAACCGGTTGCTAGAGACCCAGTACTTC	CAGGNNNRLLETQYF
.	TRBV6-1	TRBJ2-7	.	TGTGCCAGCAGCGGAGCTGCGGAGCAGTACTTC	CASSGAAEQYF
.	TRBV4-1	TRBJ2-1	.	TGCGCCAGCAGCCAAGATGAAGGCGAGGGCAATGAGCAGTTCTTC	CASSQDEGEGNEQFF
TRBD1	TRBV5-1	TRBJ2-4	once	TGCGCCAGCAGCTTGGCCGGACAGGGATCCAAAAACATTCAGTACTTC	CASSLAGQGSKNIQYF
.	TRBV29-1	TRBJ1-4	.	TGCAGCGTTGTGTGGCAGTCAACTAATGAAAAACTGTTTTTT	CSVVWQSTNEKLFF
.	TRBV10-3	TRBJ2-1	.	TGTGCCATCAGTGAGTCAAGCTTACCAACGGGGCAGTTCTTC	CAISESSLPTGQFF
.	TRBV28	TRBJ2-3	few	TGTGCCACCAGGGGAGGAGATACGCAGTATTTT	CATRGGDTQYF
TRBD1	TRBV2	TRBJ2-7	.	TGTGCCAGCAGGGGACAGGGGGCACCGGGGAGGAAGTACTTC	CASRGQGAPGRKYF
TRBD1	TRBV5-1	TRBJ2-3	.	TGCGCCAGCAGCTCAGGGGGCGGACGACCAGATACGCAGTATTTT	CASSSGGGRPDTQYF
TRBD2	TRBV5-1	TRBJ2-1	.	TGCGCCAGTAAACCCCGGCGGGAGTACAATGAGCAGTTCTTC	CASKPRREYNEQFF
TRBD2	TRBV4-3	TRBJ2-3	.	TGCGCCAGCAGCCAAGATCTTCCTAGCGGGAGGCGTCTGACAGATACGCAGTATTTT	CASSQDLPSGRRLTDTQYF
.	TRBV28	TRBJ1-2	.	TGTGCCAGCAGGCTAGCAGCGGGGCTCTATGGCTACACCTTC	CASRLAAGLYGYTF
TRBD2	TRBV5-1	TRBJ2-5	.	TGCGCCAGCAGCATCAGGACTAGCAGGGAAGAGACCCAGTACTTC	CASSIRTSREETQYF
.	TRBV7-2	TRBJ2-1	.	TGTGCCAGCAGCTCCACCCAGTACAATGAGCAGTTCTTC	CASSSTQYNEQFF
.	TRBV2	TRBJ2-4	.	TGTGCCAGCAGTGAAGTGGGGGGGCCGGACATTCAGTACTTC	CASSEVGGPDIQYF
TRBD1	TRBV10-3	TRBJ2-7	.	TGTGCCATCGGGGTGACAGGGCCCTACGAGCAGTACTTC	CAIGVTGPYEQYF
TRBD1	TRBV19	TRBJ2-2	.	TGTGCCAGTAAAGGGGACAGCCTTACCGGGGAGCTGTTTTTT	CASKGDSLTGELFF
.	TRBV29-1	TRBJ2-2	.	TGCAGCGGAACGGTCACCGGGGAGCTGTTTTTT	CSGTVTGELFF
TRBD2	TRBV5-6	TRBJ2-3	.	TGTGCCAGCAGCTCTTTACTCTCGAGCGGGAGAGTCACAGATACGCAGTATTTT	CASSSLLSSGRVTDTQYF
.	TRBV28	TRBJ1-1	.	TGTGCCAGCAGTTTATTGGAGTTTGAAGCTTTCTTT	CASSLLEFEAFF
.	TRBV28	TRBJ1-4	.	TGTGCCAGCCGGATGGGGGGGATAGGTGAAAAACTGTTTTTT	CASRMGGIGEKLFF
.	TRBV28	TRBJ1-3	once	TGTGCCAGCAGTTTGCGAGGGTCTGGAAACACCATATATTTT	CASSLRGSGNTIYF
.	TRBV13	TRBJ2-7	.	TGTGCCAGCAGCTTAGCCGGAGGGGTCGAGCAGTACTTC	CASSLAGGVEQYF
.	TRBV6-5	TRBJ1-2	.	TGTGCCACCCTCCGGGTGAACTATGGCTACACCTTC	CATLRVNYGYTF
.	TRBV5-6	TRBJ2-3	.	TGTGCCAGCAGCTTGCTCGGGAGTGGCACAGATACGCAGTATTTT	CASSLLGSGTDTQYF
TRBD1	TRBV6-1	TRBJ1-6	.	TGTGCCAGCAGTGAGACTTGGACAGGGGGGCATTCACCCCTCCACTTT	CASSETWTGGHSPLHF
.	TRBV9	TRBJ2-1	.	TGTGCCAGCAGCGTAGGGGGGGGGCCGGGGAATGAGCAGTTCTTC	CASSVGGGPGNEQFF
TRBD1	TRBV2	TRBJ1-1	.	TGTGCCAGCAGTGCCCGGGACAGGGGGAACACTGAAGCTTTCTTT	CASSARDRGNTEAFF
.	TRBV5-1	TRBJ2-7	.	TGCGCCAGCAGCTTGCGGCAGGGGACGCTATACTACGAGCAGTACTTC	CASSLRQGTLYYEQYF
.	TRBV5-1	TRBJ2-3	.	TGCGCCAGCAGTCACAGGGTTCCAGATACGCAGTATTTT	CASSHRVPDTQYF
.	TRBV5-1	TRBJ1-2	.	TGCGCCAGCAGCTCGCAGGGTAGTGGCTACACCTTC	CASSSQGSGYTF
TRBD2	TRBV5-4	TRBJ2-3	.	TGTGCCAGCAGCTTGGGAGCGGGGGGGCATGGCACAGATACGCAGTATTTT	CASSLGAGGHGTDTQYF